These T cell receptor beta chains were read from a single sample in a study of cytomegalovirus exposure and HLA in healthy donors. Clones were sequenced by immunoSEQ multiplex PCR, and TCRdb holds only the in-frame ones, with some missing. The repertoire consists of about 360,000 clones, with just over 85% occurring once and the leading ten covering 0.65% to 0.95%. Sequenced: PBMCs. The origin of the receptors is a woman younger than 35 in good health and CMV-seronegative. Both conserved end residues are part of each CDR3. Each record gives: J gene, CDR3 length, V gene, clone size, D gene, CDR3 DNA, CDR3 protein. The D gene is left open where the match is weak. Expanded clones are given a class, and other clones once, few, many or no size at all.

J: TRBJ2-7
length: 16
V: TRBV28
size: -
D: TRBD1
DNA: TGTGCCAGCAGCCTTACGACAGGGTTAAAGTCCTACGAGCAGTACTTC
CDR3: CASSLTTGLKSYEQYF

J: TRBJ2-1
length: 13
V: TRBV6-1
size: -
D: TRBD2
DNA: TGTGCCAGCAGTGAATCGGGGGGGAGGGAGCAGTTCTTC
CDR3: CASSESGGREQFF

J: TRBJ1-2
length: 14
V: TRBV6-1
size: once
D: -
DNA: TGTGCCAGCAGTCCGACAAACGTTGGCTATGGCTACACCTTC
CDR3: CASSPTNVGYGYTF

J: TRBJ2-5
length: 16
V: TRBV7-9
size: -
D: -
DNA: TGTGCCAGCAGCAGACCCAGGGGAGCGTCCCAAGAGACCCAGTACTTC
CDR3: CASSRPRGASQETQYF

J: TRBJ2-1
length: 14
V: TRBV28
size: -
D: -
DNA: TGTGCCAGCCGTACGGGAGAATCCTACAATGAGCAGTTCTTC
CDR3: CASRTGESYNEQFF

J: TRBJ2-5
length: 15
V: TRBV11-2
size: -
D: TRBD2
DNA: TGTGCCAGCAGCCCCTGGGGACTAGCGGAAGAGACCCAGTACTTC
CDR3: CASSPWGLAEETQYF

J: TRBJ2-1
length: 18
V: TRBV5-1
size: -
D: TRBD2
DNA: TGCGCCAGCAGCACCGGGACTAGCGGCTCGAGCTCCTACAATGAGCAGTTCTTC
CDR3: CASSTGTSGSSSYNEQFF

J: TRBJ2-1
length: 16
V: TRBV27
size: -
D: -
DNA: TGTGCCAGCAGTTCTCGCCTTCAGACTAGGCCCAATGAGCAGTTCTTC
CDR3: CASSSRLQTRPNEQFF

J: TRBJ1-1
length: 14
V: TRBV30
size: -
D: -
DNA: TGTGCCTGGAGTCTGGGGCTTAAAAACACTGAAGCTTTCTTT
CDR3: CAWSLGLKNTEAFF

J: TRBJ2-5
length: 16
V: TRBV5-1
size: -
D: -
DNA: TGCGCCAGCAGCTTTTGGGGGCCCCCCGCCTCGCAGACCCAGTACTTC
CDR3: CASSFWGPPASQTQYF

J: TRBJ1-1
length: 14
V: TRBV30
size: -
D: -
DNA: TGTGCCTGGAGTGTAAAGTACAGTCGCACTGAAGCTTTCTTT
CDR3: CAWSVKYSRTEAFF

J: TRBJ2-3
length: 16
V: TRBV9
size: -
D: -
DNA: TGTGCCAGCAGCGTAACTAAGCGTAAGGGCACAGATACGCAGTATTTT
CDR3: CASSVTKRKGTDTQYF

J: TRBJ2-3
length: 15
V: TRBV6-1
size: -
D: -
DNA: TGTGCCAGCAGTGAAAGAGGTTCGCCGAGAGGCGCGCAGTATTTT
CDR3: CASSERGSPRGAQYF

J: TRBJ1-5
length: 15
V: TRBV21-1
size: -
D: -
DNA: TGTGCCAGCAGCAAAGAGGGGGTTAGCAATCAGCCCCAGCATTTT
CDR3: CASSKEGVSNQPQHF

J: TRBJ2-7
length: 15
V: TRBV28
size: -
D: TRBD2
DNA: TGTGCCAGCAGTTTACTAGCGGGGGTGCCCTACGAGCAGTACTTC
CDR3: CASSLLAGVPYEQYF

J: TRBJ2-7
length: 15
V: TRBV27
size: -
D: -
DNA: TGTGCCAGCAGTTTCTCTGCGGGGAAGACCTACGAGCAGTACTTC
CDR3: CASSFSAGKTYEQYF

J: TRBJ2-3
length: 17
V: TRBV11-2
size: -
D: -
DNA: TGTGCCAGCAGCTTCCCCCAGGAACGGGAGCGCACAGATACGCAGTATTTT
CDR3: CASSFPQERERTDTQYF

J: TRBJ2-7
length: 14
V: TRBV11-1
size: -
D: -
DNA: TGTGCCAGCAGCTTAGGAGGGAACCGCTACGAGCAGTACTTC
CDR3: CASSLGGNRYEQYF

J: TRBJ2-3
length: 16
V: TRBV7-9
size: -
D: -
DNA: TGTGCCAGCAGCCCGGCCGAGGGTGTATACACAGATACGCAGTATTTT
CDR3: CASSPAEGVYTDTQYF

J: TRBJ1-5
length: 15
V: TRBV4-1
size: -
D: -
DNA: TGCGCCAGCAGCCTCTTTGGGGACACTAATCAGCCCCAGCATTTT
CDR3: CASSLFGDTNQPQHF

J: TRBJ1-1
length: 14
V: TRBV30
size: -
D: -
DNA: TGTGCCTGGGTTGACCGGGGGGCATGGACTGAAGCTTTCTTT
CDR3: CAWVDRGAWTEAFF

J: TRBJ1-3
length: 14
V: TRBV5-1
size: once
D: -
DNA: TGCGCCAGCAGCTTCCAGGGATCTGGAAACACCATATATTTT
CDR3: CASSFQGSGNTIYF

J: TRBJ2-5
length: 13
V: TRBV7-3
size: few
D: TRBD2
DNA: TGTGCCAGCAGCCGACTAGCGGGGGAGACCCAGTACTTC
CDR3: CASSRLAGETQYF

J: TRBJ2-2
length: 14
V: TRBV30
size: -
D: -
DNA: TGTGCCTGGAGTGTGGCCACGAACACCGGGGAGCTGTTTTTT
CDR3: CAWSVATNTGELFF